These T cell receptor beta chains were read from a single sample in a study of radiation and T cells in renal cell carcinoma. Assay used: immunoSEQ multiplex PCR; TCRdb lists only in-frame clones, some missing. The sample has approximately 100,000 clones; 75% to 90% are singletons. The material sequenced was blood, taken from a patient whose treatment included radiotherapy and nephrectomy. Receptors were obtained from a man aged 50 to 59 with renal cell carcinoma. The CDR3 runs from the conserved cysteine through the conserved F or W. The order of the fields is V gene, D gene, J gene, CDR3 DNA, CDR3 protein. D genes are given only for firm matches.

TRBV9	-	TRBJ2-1	TGTGCCAGCAGCGTATCAGGGGGGAACTCCTACAATGAGCAGTTCTTC	CASSVSGGNSYNEQFF
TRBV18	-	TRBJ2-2	TGTGCCAGCTCACCGGAGCACACCCGCCGCACCGGGGAGCTGTTTTTT	CASSPEHTRRTGELFF
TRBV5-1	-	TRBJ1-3	TGCGCCAGCAGCTGGGAAGACACAAGCTCTGGAAACACCATATATTTT	CASSWEDTSSGNTIYF
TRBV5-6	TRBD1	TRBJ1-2	TGTGCCAGCAGCCCGGGACAGGAGGACTATGGCTACACCTTC	CASSPGQEDYGYTF
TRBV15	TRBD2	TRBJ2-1	TGTGCCACCAGCAGGTCCCTAGCGGGGGGCTATCCCTCCCCGTTCTTC	CATSRSLAGGYPSPFF
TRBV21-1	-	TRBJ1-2	TGTGCCAGCAGCAAATTTAGGCCGGGACAGGGGGCTTCTGGCTACACCTTC	CASSKFRPGQGASGYTF
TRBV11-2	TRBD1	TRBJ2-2	TGTGCCAGCAGCACCTCGACAGGGGCCGGGGAGCTGTTTTTT	CASSTSTGAGELFF
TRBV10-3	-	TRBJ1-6	TGTGCCATCAGTGAAGTGACGTTGGATTCACCCCTCCACTTT	CAISEVTLDSPLHF
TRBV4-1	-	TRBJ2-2	TGCGCCAGCAGCCAAGAAAGCTCGACAGCTTCCACCGGGGAGCTGTTTTTT	CASSQESSTASTGELFF
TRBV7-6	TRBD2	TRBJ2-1	TGTGCCAGCAGCTTAGCCCCTAGCGGGAGCGATGAGCAGTTCTTC	CASSLAPSGSDEQFF
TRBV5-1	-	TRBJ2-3	TGCGCCAGCAGCTTGGGAACTCTGGGGGCCGCAGATACGCAGTATTTT	CASSLGTLGAADTQYF